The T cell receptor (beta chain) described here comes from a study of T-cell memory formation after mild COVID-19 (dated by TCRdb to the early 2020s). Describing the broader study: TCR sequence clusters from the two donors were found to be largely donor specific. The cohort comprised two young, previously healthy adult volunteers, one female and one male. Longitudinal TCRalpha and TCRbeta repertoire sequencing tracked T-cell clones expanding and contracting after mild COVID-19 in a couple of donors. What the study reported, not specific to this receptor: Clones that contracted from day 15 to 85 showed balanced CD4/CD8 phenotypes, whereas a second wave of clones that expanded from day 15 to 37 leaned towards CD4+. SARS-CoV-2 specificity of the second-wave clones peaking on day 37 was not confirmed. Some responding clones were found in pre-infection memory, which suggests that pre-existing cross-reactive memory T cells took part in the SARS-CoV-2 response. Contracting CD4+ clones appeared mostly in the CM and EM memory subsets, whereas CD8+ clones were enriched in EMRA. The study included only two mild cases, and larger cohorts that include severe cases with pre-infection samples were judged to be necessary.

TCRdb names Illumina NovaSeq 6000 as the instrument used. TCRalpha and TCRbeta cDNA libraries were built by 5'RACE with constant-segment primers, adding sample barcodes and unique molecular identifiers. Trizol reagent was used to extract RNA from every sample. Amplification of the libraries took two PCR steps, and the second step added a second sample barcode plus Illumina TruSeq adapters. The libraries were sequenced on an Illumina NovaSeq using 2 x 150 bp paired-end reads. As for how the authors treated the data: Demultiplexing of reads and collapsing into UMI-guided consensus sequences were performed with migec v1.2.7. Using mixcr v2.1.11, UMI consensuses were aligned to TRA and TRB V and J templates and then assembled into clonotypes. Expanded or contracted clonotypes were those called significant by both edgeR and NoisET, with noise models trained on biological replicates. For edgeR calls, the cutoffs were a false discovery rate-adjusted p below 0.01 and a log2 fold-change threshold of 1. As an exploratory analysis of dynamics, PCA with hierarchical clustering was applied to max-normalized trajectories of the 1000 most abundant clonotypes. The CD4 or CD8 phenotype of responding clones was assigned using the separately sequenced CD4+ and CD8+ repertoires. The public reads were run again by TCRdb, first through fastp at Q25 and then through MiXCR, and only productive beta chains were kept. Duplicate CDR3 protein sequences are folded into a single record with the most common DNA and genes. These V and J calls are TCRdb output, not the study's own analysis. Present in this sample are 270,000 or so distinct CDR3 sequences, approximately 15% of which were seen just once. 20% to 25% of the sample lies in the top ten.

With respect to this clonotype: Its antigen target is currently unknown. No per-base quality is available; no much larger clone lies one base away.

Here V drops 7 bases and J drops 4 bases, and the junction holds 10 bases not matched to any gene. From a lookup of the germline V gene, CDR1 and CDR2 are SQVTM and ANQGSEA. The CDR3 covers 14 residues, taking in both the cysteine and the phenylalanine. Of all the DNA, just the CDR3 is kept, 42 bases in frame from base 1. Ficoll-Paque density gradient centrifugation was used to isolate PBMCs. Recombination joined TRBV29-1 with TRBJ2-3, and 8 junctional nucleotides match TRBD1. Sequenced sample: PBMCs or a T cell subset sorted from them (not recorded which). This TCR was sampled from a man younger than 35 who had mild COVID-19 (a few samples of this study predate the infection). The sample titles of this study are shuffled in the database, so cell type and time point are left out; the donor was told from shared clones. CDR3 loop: CSAVDRGRADTQYF. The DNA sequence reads TGCAGCGCCGTTGACAGGGGTAGGGCAGATACGCAGTATTTT.